These T cell receptor beta chains were read from a single sample in a study of PD-1 blockade in classical Hodgkin lymphoma. The assay was immunoSEQ multiplex PCR, and TCRdb's table has in-frame clones only and misses some. The sample records 15,000 to 20,000 clones, roughly nine tenths being singletons. The sequenced material came from peripheral blood mononuclear cells (PBMCs). The origin of the receptors is a human donor with classical Hodgkin lymphoma. Each CDR3 is given with its conserved first and last residue. Fields, in order: clone size, D gene, V gene, J gene, CDR3 DNA, CDR3 protein. The D gene is left open where the match is weak. Size tells how often a clone was seen (once, few, many) or the class of an expanded clone, and some rows leave it out.

>NA|TRBD2|TRBV28|TRBJ2-1
TGTGCCAGCAGTCCGGGACTAGCGGGATTGGATGAGCAGTTCTTC
CASSPGLAGLDEQFF
>NA|TRBD2|TRBV19|TRBJ2-1
TGTGCCAGTAGTTATAGGCTAGCGGGGAACAATGAGCAGTTCTTC
CASSYRLAGNNEQFF
>few|TRBD2|TRBV27|TRBJ2-2
TGTGCCAGCACCAATAGCGGGAACAGTGCCGGGGAGCTGTTTTTT
CASTNSGNSAGELFF
>NA|NA|TRBV5-4|TRBJ2-7
TGTGCCAGCAGCTTGGTCCCAGGGGTGACCTACGAGCAGTACTTC
CASSLVPGVTYEQYF
>NA|TRBD2|TRBV4-3|TRBJ2-3
TGCGCCAGCAGCCCTAGCGGGAGCACAGATACGCAGTATTTT
CASSPSGSTDTQYF
>NA|NA|TRBV2|TRBJ2-4
TGTGCCAGCAGTGGGACACGGACGAATGTTAACATTCAGTACTTC
CASSGTRTNVNIQYF
>few|TRBD2|TRBV7-3|TRBJ2-7
TGTGCCAGCAGCCCGACTAGCGGGGCTGCCCTCGACGAGCAGTACTTC
CASSPTSGAALDEQYF
>NA|NA|TRBV11-2|TRBJ1-1
TGTGCCAGCAGCCCCCGGAGGGGGGAGTCCACTGAAGCTTTCTTT
CASSPRRGESTEAFF
>NA|TRBD2|TRBV7-2|TRBJ2-7
TGTGCCAGCAGCGTCCAGCGGGAGAACTACGAGCAGTACTTC
CASSVQRENYEQYF
>NA|NA|TRBV6-6|TRBJ2-3
TGTGCCAGCGCCTCTAGCACAGATACGCAGTATTTT
CASASSTDTQYF
>NA|TRBD1|TRBV5-1|TRBJ2-7
TGCGCCAGCAGCCCCGGACAGGGGTCTGGCGAGCAGTACTTC
CASSPGQGSGEQYF
>once|TRBD2|TRBV5-6|TRBJ2-2
TGTGCCAGCAGCCTTCAGGGACTAGCGGGAGGGCGATCCGGGGAGCTGTTTTTT
CASSLQGLAGGRSGELFF
>NA|TRBD1|TRBV29-1|TRBJ1-2
TGCAGCGTTGAAGATCTTCATACAGGGGAGCACTATGGCTACACCTTC
CSVEDLHTGEHYGYTF
>NA|TRBD1|TRBV28|TRBJ1-1
TGTGCCAGCAGGGGACAGGGTCGCTACACTGAAGCTTTCTTT
CASRGQGRYTEAFF
>NA|NA|TRBV10-3|TRBJ2-1
TGTGCCATCAGGTTTTCGGACGTATACAATGAGCAGTTCTTC
CAIRFSDVYNEQFF
>NA|TRBD2|TRBV27|TRBJ2-3
TGTGCCAGCAGTTTAAGTCCACTAGCGGGAGTAGTAGATACGCAGTATTTT
CASSLSPLAGVVDTQYF
>NA|TRBD2|TRBV18|TRBJ2-7
TGTGCCAGCTCACCAGATAGCGGGCGCTCCTACGAGCAGTACTTC
CASSPDSGRSYEQYF
>NA|NA|TRBV6-6|TRBJ2-5
TGTGCCAGCAGTTCCGGCTCGACTACTGAGACCCAGTACTTC
CASSSGSTTETQYF
>NA|TRBD1|TRBV30|TRBJ2-7
TGTGCCTGGAGGTCGGACAGGGGGTACGAGCAGTACTTC
CAWRSDRGYEQYF
>NA|NA|TRBV27|TRBJ2-1
TGTGCCAGCAGTTCCGGGGTATACAATGAGCAGTTCTTC
CASSSGVYNEQFF
>NA|TRBD2|TRBV14|TRBJ2-7
TGTGCCAGCAGCCCGGGACTAGCGGCGTTATACTTC
CASSPGLAALYF
>NA|TRBD1|TRBV5-6|TRBJ1-1
TGTGCCAGCAGCTTGACAGGGGGCCTTTACACTGAAGCTTTCTTT
CASSLTGGLYTEAFF
>NA|NA|TRBV6-6|TRBJ1-1
TGTGCCAGCAGTTACAGGACCCCGAACACTGAAGCTTTCTTT
CASSYRTPNTEAFF
>NA|NA|TRBV7-6|TRBJ1-2
TGTGCCAGCAGCAAAGGGGCTCGAAAGACCTATGGCTACACCTTC
CASSKGARKTYGYTF
>NA|TRBD1|TRBV30|TRBJ1-4
TGTGCCTGGAGTGTGAGGACAGGGGCGGAAAAACTGTTTTTT
CAWSVRTGAEKLFF
>NA|NA|TRBV28|TRBJ2-5
TGTGCCAGCAGTCATCACAGGGTGGGAAAAGAGACCCAGTACTTC
CASSHHRVGKETQYF
>NA|TRBD2|TRBV5-6|TRBJ2-1
TGTGCCAGCAGCTTGGGACTAGCGGGAGGGCATGAGCAGTTCTTC
CASSLGLAGGHEQFF
>NA|NA|TRBV4-3|TRBJ2-1
TGCGCCAGCAGCCAAGTTATGGCCAATGAGCAGTTCTTC
CASSQVMANEQFF
>NA|TRBD2|TRBV18|TRBJ2-5
TGTGCCAGCTCACCCTCGGGTAGCGGGAGAGAGACCCAGTACTTC
CASSPSGSGRETQYF
>NA|TRBD1|TRBV27|TRBJ1-2
TGTGCCAGCAGTTTATCGACAGGGGCCCACTATGGCTACACCTTC
CASSLSTGAHYGYTF
>NA|TRBD2|TRBV4-2|TRBJ2-5
TGTGCCAGCAGCCAAGAGCGGCGCGGGAGCGGGGAGACCCAGTACTTC
CASSQERRGSGETQYF
>NA|TRBD1|TRBV27|TRBJ1-3
TGTGCCAGCAGCCCTGGGGGACAGCGAAGAAACACCATATATTTT
CASSPGGQRRNTIYF